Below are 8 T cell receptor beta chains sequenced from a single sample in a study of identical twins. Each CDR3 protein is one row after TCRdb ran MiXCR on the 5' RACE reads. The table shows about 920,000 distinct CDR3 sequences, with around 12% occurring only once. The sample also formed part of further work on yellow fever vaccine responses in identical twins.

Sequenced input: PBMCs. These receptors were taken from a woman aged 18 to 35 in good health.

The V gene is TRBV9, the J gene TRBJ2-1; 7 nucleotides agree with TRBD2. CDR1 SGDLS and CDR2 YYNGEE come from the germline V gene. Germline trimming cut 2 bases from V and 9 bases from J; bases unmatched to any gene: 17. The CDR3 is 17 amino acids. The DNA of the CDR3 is TGTGCCAGCAGCGTGGTCCCTAGCGGTGGCTCGCTCGGTGAGCAGTTCTTC. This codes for CASSVVPSGGSLGEQFF.

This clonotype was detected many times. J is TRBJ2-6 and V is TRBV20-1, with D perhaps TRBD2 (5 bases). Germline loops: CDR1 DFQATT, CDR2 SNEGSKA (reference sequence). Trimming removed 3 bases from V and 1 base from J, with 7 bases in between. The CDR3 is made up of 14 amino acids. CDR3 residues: CSASEGSGANVLTF. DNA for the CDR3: TGCAGTGCTAGTGAGGGATCTGGGGCCAACGTCCTGACTTTC.

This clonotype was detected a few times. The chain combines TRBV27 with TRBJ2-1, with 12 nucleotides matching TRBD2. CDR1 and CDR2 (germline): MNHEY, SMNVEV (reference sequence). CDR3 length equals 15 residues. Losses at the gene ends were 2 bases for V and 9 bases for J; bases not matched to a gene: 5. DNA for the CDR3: TGTGCCAGCAGTTTACTGGCTAGCGGGGGGGGTGAGCAGTTCTTC. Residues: CASSLLASGGGEQFF.

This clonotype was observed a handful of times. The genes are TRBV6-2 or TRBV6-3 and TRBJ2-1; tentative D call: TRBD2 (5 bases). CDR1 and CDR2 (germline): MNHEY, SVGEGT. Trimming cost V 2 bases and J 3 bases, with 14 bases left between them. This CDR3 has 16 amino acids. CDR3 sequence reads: CASSYRQTRGYNEQFF. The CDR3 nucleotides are TGTGCCAGCAGTTACCGCCAAACTAGAGGCTACAATGAGCAGTTCTTC.

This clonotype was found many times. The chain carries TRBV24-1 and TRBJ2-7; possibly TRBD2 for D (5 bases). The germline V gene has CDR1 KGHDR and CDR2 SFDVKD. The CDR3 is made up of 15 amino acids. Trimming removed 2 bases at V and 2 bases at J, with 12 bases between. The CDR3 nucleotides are TGTGCCACCAGTGATTCCGGTCCGGGGACCTACGAGCAGTACTTC. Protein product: CATSDSGPGTYEQYF.

CDR3 in amino acids: CATEEGGGTGELFF. The CDR3 coding sequence is TGTGCCACCGAAGAGGGAGGTGGCACCGGGGAGCTGTTTTTT. V usage is TRBV24-1 and J usage is TRBJ2-2; possibly TRBD2 for D (6 bases). Germline lookup yields CDR1 KGHDR and CDR2 SFDVKD. The CDR3 contains 14 residues. V lost 9 bases, J lost 4 bases, and 14 bases lay in between.

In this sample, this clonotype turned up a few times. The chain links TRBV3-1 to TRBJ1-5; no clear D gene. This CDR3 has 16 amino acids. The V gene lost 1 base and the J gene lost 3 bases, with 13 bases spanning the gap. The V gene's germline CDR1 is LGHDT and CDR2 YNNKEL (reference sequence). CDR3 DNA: TGTGCCAGCAGCCAAGGGAGTGCAGTAGACAATCAGCCCCAGCATTTT. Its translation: CASSQGSAVDNQPQHF.

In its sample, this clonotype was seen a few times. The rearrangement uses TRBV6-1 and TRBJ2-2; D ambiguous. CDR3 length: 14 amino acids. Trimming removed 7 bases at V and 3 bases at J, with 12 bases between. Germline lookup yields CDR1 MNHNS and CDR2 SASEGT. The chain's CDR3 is CASIGTAHTGELFF. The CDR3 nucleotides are TGTGCCAGCATTGGAACAGCTCACACCGGGGAGCTGTTTTTT.